This TCR beta chain was retrieved from a study of cytomegalovirus exposure and HLA in healthy donors. Notes on the study in general: Segments of the TCR beta V type were, in most cases, productive about 90% or about 30% of the time in an earlier analysis. Exclusion applied to some V segments, including TRBV6-2 and TRBV6-3, as they were indistinguishable. The study found most TCR sequences rare, yet found some public TCRs in many donors.

Use of 60 Vbeta and 13 Jbeta primers characterized the PCR. Assay used: immunoSEQ multiplex PCR; TCRdb lists only in-frame clones, some missing. Here the sample spans around 98,000 clones, roughly three quarters being singletons. CDR1 and CDR2 from the germline V gene are SEHNR and FQNEAQ (reference sequence). The V gene lost 4 bases and the J gene lost 7 bases, with 19 bases spanning the gap. This CDR3 comprises 15 residues. Remarks on this clone: The target antigen is unknown.

The J gene is TRBJ1-2, the V gene TRBV7-9, with D hard to call. The TCR was taken from a man aged 40-49 years in good health and CMV-seronegative. Sequencing was performed on PBMCs. The CDR3: CASSSSIQDASGYTF. DNA of the CDR3: TGTGCCAGCAGCTCCTCTATTCAGGATGCCTCTGGCTACACCTTC.